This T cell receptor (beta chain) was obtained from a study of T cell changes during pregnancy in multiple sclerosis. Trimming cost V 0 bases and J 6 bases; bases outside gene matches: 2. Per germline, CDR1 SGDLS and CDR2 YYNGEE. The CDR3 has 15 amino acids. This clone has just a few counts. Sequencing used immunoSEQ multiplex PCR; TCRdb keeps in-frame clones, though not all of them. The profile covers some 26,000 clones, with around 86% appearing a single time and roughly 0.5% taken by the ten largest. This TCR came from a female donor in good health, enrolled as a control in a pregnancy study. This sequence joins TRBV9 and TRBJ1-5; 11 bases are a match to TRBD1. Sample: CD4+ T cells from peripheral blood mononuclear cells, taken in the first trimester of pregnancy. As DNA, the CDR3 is TGTGCCAGCAGCGTAGATGGACAGGGGGCTCAGCCCCAGCATTTT. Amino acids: CASSVDGQGAQPQHF.